Below, 26 T cell receptor beta chains from the same sample are listed, as sequenced in a study of T-cell reconstitution after alpha-beta-depleted transplantation in children. A TCRbeta library incorporating unique molecular identifiers was prepared. TCRdb re-derived calls from the PCR reads in MiXCR, one entry per CDR3 protein. This table has about 980,000 distinct CDR3 sequences, roughly 29% appearing once. Sequencing was performed on PBMCs, mostly from graft donor cells, taken 360 days after TCRalphabeta/CD19-depleted stem cell transplant. These receptor sequences come from a boy under two years old who had a stem cell transplant for SCID, so the T cells may come from the graft donor.

This chain uses TRBV12-3 or TRBV12-4 with TRBJ2-5; 9 bases align to TRBD1. J lost 4 bases, V lost 4 bases, and 10 bases had no gene match. This CDR3 comprises 16 residues. CDR3 in amino acids: CASSSGTGRLGETQYF. CDR3 sequence (DNA): TGTGCCAGCAGTTCCGGGACAGGGCGGCTAGGAGAGACCCAGTACTTC.

In DNA form, the CDR3 reads TGTGCCAGCACCCCTATAAATACGTTCTACGAGCAGTACTTC. This gives the protein CASTPINTFYEQYF. The chain has TRBV7-2 and TRBJ2-7; D gene uncertain. This CDR3 spans 14 amino acids. V lost 7 bases, J lost 3 bases, and 16 bases lay in between. The germline V gene has CDR1 SGHTA and CDR2 FQGNSA.

The chain has TRBV5-5 and TRBJ2-7; D uncertain. CDR1 and CDR2 from the germline V gene are SGHKS and YYEKEE (reference sequence). This CDR3 region has 13 residues. The V end was cut by 4 bases, the J end by 3 bases, with 11 bases between. This chain's CDR3 is CASSVGPNYEQYF. In DNA, the CDR3 is TGTGCCAGCAGCGTTGGACCCAACTACGAGCAGTACTTC.

This chain connects TRBV7-6 to TRBJ2-7; 8 nucleotides agree with TRBD1. This CDR3 has 15 amino acids. Trimming cost V 6 bases and J 0 bases; bases outside gene matches: 7. Germline loops: CDR1 SGHVS, CDR2 FNYEAQ. This chain's CDR3 is CASSYGTGPSYEQYF. The CDR3 bases are TGTGCCAGCAGTTACGGGACAGGCCCCTCCTACGAGCAGTACTTC.

This rearrangement joins TRBV5-1 to TRBJ2-7; 7 positions agree with TRBD2. Germline assignment: CDR1 SGHRS and CDR2 YFSETQ. This CDR3 spans 12 amino acids. V shed 4 bases, J shed 6 bases, and the junction held 4 bases outside the gene matches. The CDR3 here is CASSREETEQYF. Written as DNA, the CDR3 is TGCGCCAGCAGCCGGGAGGAGACCGAGCAGTACTTC.

This chain connects TRBV29-1 to TRBJ1-5, with D unclear. The length of the CDR3 is 11 residues. V was shortened by 7 bases and J by 9 bases, with 13 bases between the two germline ends. Germline CDR1 reads SQVTM; CDR2 reads ANQGSEA. DNA of the CDR3: TGCAGCGGGCGACATGGAAGGCCCCAGCATTTT. It is translated as CSGRHGRPQHF. The full variable domain, rest sourced from reference TRBV29-1 and TRBJ1-5, is SAVISQKPSRDICQRGTSLTIQCQVDSQVTMMFWYRQQPGQSLTLIATANQGSEATYESGFVIDKFPISRPNLTFSTLTVSNMSPEDSSIYLCSGRHGRPQHFGDGTRLSIL.

The chain couples TRBV9 to TRBJ2-7, with no clear D. CDR3 length equals 14 residues. The V end lost 0 bases, the J end lost 5 bases, and 12 bases lay between the germline ends. Per germline, CDR1 SGDLS and CDR2 YYNGEE. CDR3 loop: CASSVALNRDEQYF. CDR3 in DNA: TGTGCCAGCAGCGTAGCTTTAAACAGAGACGAGCAGTACTTC.

This clonotype has a handful of counts. This rearrangement joins TRBV7-8 to TRBJ2-5, with a tentative D call TRBD2 (5 bases). The CDR3 is made up of 16 amino acids. Germline V lookup: CDR1 SGHVS, CDR2 FQNEAQ. The V gene lost 0 bases and the J gene lost 7 bases, with 18 bases spanning the gap. CDR3 amino acids: CASSLAASPGVLTQYF. The CDR3, as DNA: TGTGCCAGCAGCTTAGCGGCTAGCCCCGGTGTTTTGACCCAGTACTTC. Full variable domain (remainder filled in from reference TRBV7-8 and TRBJ2-5): GAGVSQSPRYKVAKRGQDVALRCDPISGHVSLFWYQQALGQGPEFLTYFQNEAQLDKSGLPSDRFFAERPEGSVSTLKIQRTQQEDSAVYLCASSLAASPGVLTQYFGPGTRLLVL.

V and J are TRBV3-1 and TRBJ2-1, with D perhaps matching TRBD2 (6 bases). V lost 1 base to trimming and J lost 7 bases, with 17 bases between them. Germline V gene lookup returns CDR1 LGHDT and CDR2 YNNKEL (reference sequence). This CDR3 is 16 amino acids long. The CDR3 DNA reads TGTGCCAGCAGCCAAGTCGGGAGAGGGCCCAAAAATGAGCAGTTCTTC. This codes for CASSQVGRGPKNEQFF.

The V call is TRBV29-1, the J call TRBJ2-3, with 12 positions matching TRBD2. Germline V gives CDR1 SQVTM, CDR2 ANQGSEA. V trimming: 8 bases; J trimming: 0 bases; junction bases outside the gene matches: 6. The CDR3 has 15 residues. The CDR3 reads CSSGTSGLSTDTQYF. In DNA form, the CDR3 reads TGCAGCTCCGGGACTAGCGGGCTTAGCACAGATACGCAGTATTTT.

This clonotype showed up just a few times. The chain links TRBV6-5 to TRBJ2-7; possible D gene TRBD2, 5 bases. V shed 2 bases and J shed 0 bases, with 8 bases lying between them. The CDR3 sequence is 14 residues long. Germline V gene data show CDR1 as MNHEY and CDR2 as SVGAGI. The CDR3 DNA reads TGTGCCAGCAGTTACGAGGGCGGCTCCTACGAGCAGTACTTC. This sequence encodes CASSYEGGSYEQYF.

This chain uses TRBV7-7 with TRBJ2-3; a weak D match, TRBD2 (6 bases). V was clipped by 7 bases and J by 5 bases, with 19 bases between them. In germline, CDR1 is SSHAT, CDR2 FNYEAQ (reference sequence). This CDR3 contains 15 residues. The CDR3 loop reads CASIPRGRYEDTQYF. CDR3 DNA: TGTGCCAGCATCCCTCGGGGGAGGTACGAAGATACGCAGTATTTT.

This clonotype has more than one count but fewer than ten. The chain employs TRBV4-1 and TRBJ1-1; a possible D gene is TRBD1 (5 bases). Trimming stripped 0 bases from V and 11 bases from J, with 13 bases between. Germline V lookup: CDR1 MGHRA, CDR2 YSYEKL. The CDR3 runs 13 residues. This CDR3 is CASSQDPGTQAFF. In DNA, the CDR3 is TGCGCCAGCAGCCAAGATCCGGGGACGCAGGCTTTCTTT.

This clonotype was observed many times. J is TRBJ2-6 and V is TRBV12-3 or TRBV12-4; D is undetermined. The V and J ends lost 5 bases and 0 bases respectively, with 11 bases between them. The CDR3 loop spans 16 amino acids. The CDR3 here is CASSPRIGSGANVLTF. CDR3 bases: TGTGCCAGCAGTCCTCGGATTGGCTCTGGGGCCAACGTCCTGACTTTC.

This clonotype came up a few times. This rearrangement joins TRBV5-6 to TRBJ2-3; 7 positions agree with TRBD1. This CDR3 has 15 amino acids. The germline V gene encodes CDR1 SGHDT and CDR2 YYEEEE. J lost 4 bases, V lost 2 bases, and 7 bases had no gene match. CDR3 nucleotides: TGTGCCAGCAGCTTTCGGAACAGGGGTGCAGATACGCAGTATTTT. This sequence encodes CASSFRNRGADTQYF.

The chain links TRBV3-1 to TRBJ1-4; 7 bases map to TRBD1. Per the germline V gene, CDR1 is LGHDT and CDR2 is YNNKEL (reference sequence). CDR3 length: 16 amino acids. J lost 7 bases, V lost 0 bases, and 8 bases had no gene match. CDR3 loop: CASSQDHPGGGEKLFF. In nucleotides, the CDR3 is TGTGCCAGCAGCCAAGATCACCCAGGGGGTGGTGAAAAACTGTTTTTT. The whole variable domain, remainder taken from reference TRBV3-1 and TRBJ1-4, is DTAVSQTPKYLVTQMGNDKSIKCEQNLGHDTMYWYKQDSKKFLKIMFSYNNKELIINETVPNRFSPKSPDKAHLNLHINSLELGDSAVYFCASSQDHPGGGEKLFFGSGTQLSVL.

This sequence joins TRBV6-5 and TRBJ2-7; 7 bases align to TRBD1. Germline V gene lookup returns CDR1 MNHEY and CDR2 SVGAGI. The CDR3 is made up of 15 amino acids. The J segment lost 3 bases and the V segment lost 4 bases, leaving 9 bases of the junction unmatched. The chain's CDR3 is CASSWTGQSFYEQYF. The CDR3, as DNA: TGTGCCAGCAGTTGGACGGGACAGTCCTTCTACGAGCAGTACTTC.

This chain uses TRBV15 with TRBJ2-1; a possible D gene is TRBD2 (6 bases). The germline V and J ends were trimmed by 4 bases and 4 bases, with 17 bases remaining between them. Germline V gives CDR1 LNHNV, CDR2 YYDKDF (reference sequence). CDR3 length: 16 amino acids. As DNA, the CDR3 is TGTGCCACCAGCATGGGCCTCGGGACTGATTACAATGAGCAGTTCTTC. Residues: CATSMGLGTDYNEQFF. Supplemented by reference TRBV15 and TRBJ2-1, the full variable domain reads DAMVIQNPRYQVTQFGKPVTLSCSQTLNHNVMYWYQQKSSQAPKLLFHYYDKDFNNEADTPDNFQSRRPNTSFCFLDIRSPGLGDTAMYLCATSMGLGTDYNEQFFGPGTRLTVL.

This clonotype was recorded at least ten times. The chain combines TRBV4-1 with TRBJ2-1, with D perhaps TRBD2 (5 bases). V was clipped by 1 base and J by 3 bases, with 16 bases between them. This CDR3 is built from 17 residues. CDR1 MGHRA and CDR2 YSYEKL come from the germline V gene. CDR3 DNA: TGCGCCAGCAGCCAAGCCCTAGCATTTAGGTTCTACAATGAGCAGTTCTTC. Amino acid sequence: CASSQALAFRFYNEQFF.

This rearrangement joins TRBV20-1 to TRBJ2-2; D uncertain. The CDR3 spans 15 residues. Trimming left V 0 bases short and J 1 base short, with 9 bases between. Germline CDR1 reads DFQATT; CDR2 reads SNEGSKA (reference sequence). The CDR3 protein is CSAREPTRNTGELFF. CDR3 in DNA: TGCAGTGCTAGAGAACCAACCCGGAACACCGGGGAGCTGTTTTTT.

This chain links TRBV15 with TRBJ2-5; D gene unclear. CDR1 is LNHNV and CDR2 is YYDKDF in the germline V gene (reference sequence). Trimming pared 6 bases from V and 5 bases from J, leaving 7 bases between. The CDR3 loop spans 11 amino acids. CDR3 DNA: TGTGCCACCAGTCTAAAGGAGACCCAGTACTTC. Its protein product is CATSLKETQYF.

The chain uses TRBV11-2 and TRBJ1-2; 7 nucleotides agree with TRBD1. This CDR3 comprises 14 residues. Trimming cost V 5 bases and J 4 bases; bases outside gene matches: 7. The germline V gene has CDR1 SGHAT and CDR2 FQNNGV. The DNA of the CDR3 is TGTGCCAGCAGCATGGCAGGGACAGTCTATGGCTACACCTTC. Amino acids: CASSMAGTVYGYTF.

V usage is TRBV4-1 and J usage is TRBJ1-1; possibly TRBD1 for D (6 bases). Germline V gene lookup returns CDR1 MGHRA and CDR2 YSYEKL. This CDR3 spans 18 amino acids. Trimming left V 0 bases short and J 0 bases short, with 17 bases between. The CDR3 here is CASSQDVTRGGLNTEAFF. CDR3 DNA sequence: TGCGCCAGCAGCCAAGATGTCACGCGCGGGGGGCTGAACACTGAAGCTTTCTTT.

V usage is TRBV6-1 and J usage is TRBJ1-6; 7 nucleotides align to TRBD1. Germline V lookup: CDR1 MNHNS, CDR2 SASEGT. This CDR3 has 16 amino acids. The V segment lost 1 base and the J segment 8 bases; nucleotides outside the gene matches: 8. This CDR3 reads CASSEDPQGVYSPLHF. Written as DNA, the CDR3 is TGTGCCAGCAGTGAAGATCCCCAGGGGGTGTATTCACCCCTCCACTTT.

This clonotype was detected a few times. The CDR3 reads CASSFASGGNNEQFF. Written as DNA, the CDR3 is TGTGCCAGCAGTTTCGCTAGCGGGGGGAACAATGAGCAGTTCTTC. V is TRBV12-3 or TRBV12-4 and J is TRBJ2-1, with 11 bases matching TRBD2. The CDR3 has 15 residues. V was clipped by 3 bases and J by 5 bases; unmatched bases: 3.

The table lists this clonotype with many counts. CDR3 nucleotides: TGTGCCAGCAGTAACGCCCCCGGGGCTACTTACAATGAGCAGTTCTTC. It codes for CASSNAPGATYNEQFF. The chain links TRBV6-1 to TRBJ2-1; D is tentatively TRBD1 or TRBD2 (5 bases each). V shed 5 bases and J shed 4 bases, with 18 bases lying between them. This CDR3 region has 16 residues. The germline CDR1 and CDR2 sequences are MNHNS and SASEGT.